This T cell receptor beta chain was captured by sequencing in a study of T cells in Graves' hyperthyroidism and ophthalmopathy. Study in general: The blood sample was taken at first diagnosis, before treatment began.

The CDR3 runs to 15 residues. Per germline, CDR1 SEHNR and CDR2 FQNEAQ (reference sequence). V gave up 1 base and J gave up 7 bases, with 16 bases separating them. The source material, RNA transcripts, was used to amplify TCR beta CDR3 regions. The HTBI primer set was used in a first-round RT-PCR of the TCR CDR3. A single record per CDR3 protein comes from TCRdb applying MiXCR to the multiplex PCR reads. The table includes fewer than 550,000 distinct CDR3 sequences, around 24% detected once. At least ten counts were recorded for this clonotype. Antigen unknown. On the basis of clinical symptoms, serum thyroxine and TRAb, thyroid ultrasound and orbital computed tomography, diagnoses were made. Study-wide results and caveats: Before onset, ophthalmopathy was predicted by the model a median about 6.2 months earlier.

The receptor comes from a woman aged 25 to 39 with Graves' ophthalmopathy. Sequencing input: blood. The V call is TRBV7-9, the J call TRBJ1-1; D might be TRBD1 (6 bases). The CDR3: CASSLGTRQDVEAFF. DNA of the CDR3: TGTGCCAGCAGCTTAGGGACAAGACAGGATGTTGAAGCTTTCTTT.